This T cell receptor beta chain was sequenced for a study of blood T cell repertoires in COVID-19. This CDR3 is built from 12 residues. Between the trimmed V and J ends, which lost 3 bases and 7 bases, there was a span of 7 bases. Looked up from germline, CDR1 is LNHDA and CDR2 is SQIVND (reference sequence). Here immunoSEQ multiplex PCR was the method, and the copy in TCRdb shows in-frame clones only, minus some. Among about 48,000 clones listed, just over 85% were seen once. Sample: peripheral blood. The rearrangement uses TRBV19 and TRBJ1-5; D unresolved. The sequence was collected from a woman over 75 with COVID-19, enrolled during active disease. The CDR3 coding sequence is TGTGCCAGTAGTATCGCCCGGCAGCCCCAGCATTTT. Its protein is CASSIARQPQHF.